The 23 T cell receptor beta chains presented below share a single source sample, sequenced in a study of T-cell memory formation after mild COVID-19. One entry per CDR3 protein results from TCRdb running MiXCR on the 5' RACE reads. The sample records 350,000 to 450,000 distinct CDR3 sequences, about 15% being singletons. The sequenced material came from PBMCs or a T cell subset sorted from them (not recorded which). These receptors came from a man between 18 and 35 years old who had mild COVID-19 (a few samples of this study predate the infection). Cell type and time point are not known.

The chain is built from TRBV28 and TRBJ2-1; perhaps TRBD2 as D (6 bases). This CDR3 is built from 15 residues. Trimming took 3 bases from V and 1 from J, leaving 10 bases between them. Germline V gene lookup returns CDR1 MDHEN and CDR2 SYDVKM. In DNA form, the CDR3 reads TGTGCCAGCAGTTTGGGGGGAAAGTCCTACAATGAGCAGTTCTTC. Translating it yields CASSLGGKSYNEQFF.

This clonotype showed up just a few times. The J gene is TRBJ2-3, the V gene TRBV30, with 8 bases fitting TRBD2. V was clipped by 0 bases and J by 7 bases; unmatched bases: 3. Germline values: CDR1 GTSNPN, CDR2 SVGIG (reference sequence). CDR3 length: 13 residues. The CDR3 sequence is CAWSVGGAYTQYF. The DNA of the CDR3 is TGTGCCTGGAGTGTCGGGGGGGCGTATACGCAGTATTTT.

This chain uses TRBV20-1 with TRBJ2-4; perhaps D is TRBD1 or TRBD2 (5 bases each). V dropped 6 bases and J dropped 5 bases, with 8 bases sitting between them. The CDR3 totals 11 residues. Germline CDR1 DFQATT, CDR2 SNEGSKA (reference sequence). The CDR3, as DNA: TGCAGTGCCACGGGACAAAACATTCAGTACTTC. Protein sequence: CSATGQNIQYF.

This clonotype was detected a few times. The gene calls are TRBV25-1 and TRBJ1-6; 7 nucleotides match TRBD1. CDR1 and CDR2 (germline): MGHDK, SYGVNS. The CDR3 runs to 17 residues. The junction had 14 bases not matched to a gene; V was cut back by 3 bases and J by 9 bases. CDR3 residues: CASSDGGRGGWSSPLHF. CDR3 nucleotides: TGTGCCAGCAGTGATGGTGGGAGAGGGGGCTGGAGTTCACCCCTCCACTTT.

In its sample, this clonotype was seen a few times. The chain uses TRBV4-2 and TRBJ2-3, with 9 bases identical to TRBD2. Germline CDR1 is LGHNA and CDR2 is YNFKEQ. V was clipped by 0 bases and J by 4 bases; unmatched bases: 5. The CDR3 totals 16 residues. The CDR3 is CASSQDSGGSADTQYF. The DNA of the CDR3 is TGTGCCAGCAGCCAAGATAGCGGGGGTAGTGCAGATACGCAGTATTTT.

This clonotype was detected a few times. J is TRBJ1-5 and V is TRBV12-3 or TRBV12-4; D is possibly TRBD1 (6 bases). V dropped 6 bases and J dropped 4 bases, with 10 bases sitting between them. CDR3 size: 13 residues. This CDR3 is CASRQGPNQPQHF. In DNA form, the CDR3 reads TGTGCCAGCAGACAGGGACCGAATCAGCCCCAGCATTTT.

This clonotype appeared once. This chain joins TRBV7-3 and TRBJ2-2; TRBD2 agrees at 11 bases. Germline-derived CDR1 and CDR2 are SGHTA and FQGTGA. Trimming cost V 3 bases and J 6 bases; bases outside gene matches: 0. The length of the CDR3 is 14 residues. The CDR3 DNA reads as TGTGCCAGCAGCTTGGGACTAGCGGCCGGGGAGCTGTTTTTT. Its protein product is CASSLGLAAGELFF.

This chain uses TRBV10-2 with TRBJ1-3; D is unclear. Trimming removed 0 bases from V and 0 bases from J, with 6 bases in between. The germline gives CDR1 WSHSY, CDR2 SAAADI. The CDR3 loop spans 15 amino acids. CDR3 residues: CASSESRNSGNTIYF. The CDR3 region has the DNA TGCGCCAGCAGTGAGTCACGGAACTCTGGAAACACCATATATTTT.

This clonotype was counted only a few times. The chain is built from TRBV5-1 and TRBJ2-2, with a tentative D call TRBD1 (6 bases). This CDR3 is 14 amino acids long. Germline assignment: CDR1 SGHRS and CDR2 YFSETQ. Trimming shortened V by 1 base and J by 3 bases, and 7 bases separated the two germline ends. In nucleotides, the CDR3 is TGCGCCAGCAGCTTGCACAGGGACACCGGGGAGCTGTTTTTT. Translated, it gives CASSLHRDTGELFF.

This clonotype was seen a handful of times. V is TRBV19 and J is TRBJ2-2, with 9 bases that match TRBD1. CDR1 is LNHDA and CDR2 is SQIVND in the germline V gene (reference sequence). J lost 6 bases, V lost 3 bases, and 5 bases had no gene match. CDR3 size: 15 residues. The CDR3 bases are TGTGCCAGTAGTATGGGGACAGGGTCAGCCGGGGAGCTGTTTTTT. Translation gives CASSMGTGSAGELFF.

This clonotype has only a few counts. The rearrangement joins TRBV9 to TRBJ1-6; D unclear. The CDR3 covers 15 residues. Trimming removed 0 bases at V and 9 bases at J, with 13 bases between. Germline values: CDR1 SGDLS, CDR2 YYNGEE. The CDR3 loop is CASSVDGSGGSPLHF. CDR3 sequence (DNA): TGTGCCAGCAGCGTAGATGGCTCAGGTGGTTCACCCCTCCACTTT.

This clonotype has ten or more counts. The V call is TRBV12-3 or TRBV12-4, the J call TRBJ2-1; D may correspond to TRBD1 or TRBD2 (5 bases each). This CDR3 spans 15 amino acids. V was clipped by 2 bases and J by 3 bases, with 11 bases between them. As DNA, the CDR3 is TGTGCCAGCAGTTTACAGGGACCGGGCTACAATGAGCAGTTCTTC. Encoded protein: CASSLQGPGYNEQFF.

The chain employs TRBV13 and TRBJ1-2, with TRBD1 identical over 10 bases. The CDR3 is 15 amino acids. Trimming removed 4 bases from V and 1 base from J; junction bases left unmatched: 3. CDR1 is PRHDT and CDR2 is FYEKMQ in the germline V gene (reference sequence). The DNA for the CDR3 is TGTGCCAGCAGCTACCGGACAGGGGGTAACTATGGCTACACCTTC. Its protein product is CASSYRTGGNYGYTF.

DNA for the CDR3: TGTGCCAGCAGTTCTCGGGTCCTCTCCTACAATGAGCAGTTCTTC. Encoded protein: CASSSRVLSYNEQFF. The chain couples TRBV27 to TRBJ2-1; no firm D call. V dropped 4 bases and J dropped 0 bases, with 10 bases sitting between them. This CDR3 is 15 amino acids long. Germline values: CDR1 MNHEY, CDR2 SMNVEV (reference sequence).

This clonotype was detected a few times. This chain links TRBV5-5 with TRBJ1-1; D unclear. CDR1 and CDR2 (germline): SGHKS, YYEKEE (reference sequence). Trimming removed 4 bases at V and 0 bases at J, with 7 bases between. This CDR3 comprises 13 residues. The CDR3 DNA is TGTGCCAGCAGCAAGGCCATGAACACTGAAGCTTTCTTT. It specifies CASSKAMNTEAFF.

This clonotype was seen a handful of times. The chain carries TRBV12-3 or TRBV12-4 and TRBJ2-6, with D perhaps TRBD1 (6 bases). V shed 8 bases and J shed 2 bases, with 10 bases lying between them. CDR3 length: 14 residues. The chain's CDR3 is CASDHRAGANVLTF. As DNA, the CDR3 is TGTGCCAGCGACCACAGGGCTGGGGCCAACGTCCTGACTTTC.

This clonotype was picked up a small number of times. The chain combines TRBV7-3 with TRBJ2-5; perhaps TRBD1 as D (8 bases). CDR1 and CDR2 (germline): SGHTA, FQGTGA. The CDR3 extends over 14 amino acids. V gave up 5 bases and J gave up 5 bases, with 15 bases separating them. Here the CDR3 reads CASSPTGGGETQYF. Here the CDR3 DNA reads TGTGCCAGCAGCCCAACAGGGGGAGGGGAGACCCAGTACTTC.

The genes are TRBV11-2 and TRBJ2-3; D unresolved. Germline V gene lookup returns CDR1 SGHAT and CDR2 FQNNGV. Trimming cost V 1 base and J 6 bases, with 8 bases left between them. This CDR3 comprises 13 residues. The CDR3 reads CASSLGSVDTQYF. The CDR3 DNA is TGTGCCAGCAGCTTAGGTTCCGTGGATACGCAGTATTTT.

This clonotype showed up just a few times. CDR3: CASSPPLSTKNTEAFF. CDR3 nucleotides: TGTGCCAGCAGCCCTCCCTTGAGCACGAAGAACACTGAAGCTTTCTTT. The chain is built from TRBV7-2 and TRBJ1-1; D gene ambiguous. Germline-derived CDR1 and CDR2 are SGHTA and FQGNSA. The germline V and J ends were trimmed by 5 bases and 1 base, with 17 bases remaining between them. The CDR3 has 16 residues.

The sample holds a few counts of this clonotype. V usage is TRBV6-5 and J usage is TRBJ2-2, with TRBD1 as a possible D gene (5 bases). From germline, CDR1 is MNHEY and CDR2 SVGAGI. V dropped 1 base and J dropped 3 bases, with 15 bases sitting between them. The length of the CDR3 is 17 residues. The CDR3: CASSYYGGHYDTGELFF. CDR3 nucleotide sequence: TGTGCCAGCAGTTACTACGGCGGACACTATGACACCGGGGAGCTGTTTTTT.

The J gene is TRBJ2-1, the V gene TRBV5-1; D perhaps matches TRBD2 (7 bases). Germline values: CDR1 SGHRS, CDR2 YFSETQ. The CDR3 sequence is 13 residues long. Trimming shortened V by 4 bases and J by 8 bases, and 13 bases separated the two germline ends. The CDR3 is CASSPAGAHEQFF. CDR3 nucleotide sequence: TGCGCCAGCAGCCCTGCGGGGGCCCATGAGCAGTTCTTC.

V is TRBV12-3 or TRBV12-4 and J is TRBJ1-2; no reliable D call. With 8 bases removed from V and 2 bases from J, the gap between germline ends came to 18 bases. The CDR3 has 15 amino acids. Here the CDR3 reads CASSRMVVENYGYTF. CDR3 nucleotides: TGTGCCAGCTCCCGGATGGTTGTAGAGAACTATGGCTACACCTTC.

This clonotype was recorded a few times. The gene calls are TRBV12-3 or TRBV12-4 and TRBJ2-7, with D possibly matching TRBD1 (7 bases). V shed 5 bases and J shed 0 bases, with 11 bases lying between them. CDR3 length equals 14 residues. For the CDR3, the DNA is TGTGCCAGCAGTACGGGGGACAGCTCCTACGAGCAGTACTTC. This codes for CASSTGDSSYEQYF.